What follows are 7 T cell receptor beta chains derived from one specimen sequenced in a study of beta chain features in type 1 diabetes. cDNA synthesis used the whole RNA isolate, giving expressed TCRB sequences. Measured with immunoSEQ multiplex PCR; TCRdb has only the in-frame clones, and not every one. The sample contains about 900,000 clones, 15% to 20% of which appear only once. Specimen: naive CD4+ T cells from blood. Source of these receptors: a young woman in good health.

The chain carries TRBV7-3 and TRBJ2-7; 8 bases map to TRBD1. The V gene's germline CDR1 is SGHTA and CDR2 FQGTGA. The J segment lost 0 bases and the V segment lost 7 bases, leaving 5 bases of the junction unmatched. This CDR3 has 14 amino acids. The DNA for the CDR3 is TGTGCCAGCACCCTACAGGGGGTCTCCTACGAGCAGTACTTC. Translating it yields CASTLQGVSYEQYF.

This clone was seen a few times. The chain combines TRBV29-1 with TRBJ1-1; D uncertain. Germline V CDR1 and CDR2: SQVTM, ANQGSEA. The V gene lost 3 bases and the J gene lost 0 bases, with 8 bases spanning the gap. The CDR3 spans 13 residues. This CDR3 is CSVEEYMNTEAFF. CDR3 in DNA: TGCAGCGTTGAGGAGTACATGAACACTGAAGCTTTCTTT. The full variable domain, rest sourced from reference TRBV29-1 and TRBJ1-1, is SAVISQKPSRDICQRGTSLTIQCQVDSQVTMMFWYRQQPGQSLTLIATANQGSEATYESGFVIDKFPISRPNLTFSTLTVSNMSPEDSSIYLCSVEEYMNTEAFFGQGTRLTVV.

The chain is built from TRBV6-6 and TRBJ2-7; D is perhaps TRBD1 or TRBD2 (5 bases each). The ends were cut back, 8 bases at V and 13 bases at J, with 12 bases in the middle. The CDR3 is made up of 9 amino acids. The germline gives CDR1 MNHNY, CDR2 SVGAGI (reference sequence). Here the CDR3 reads CASQGARYF. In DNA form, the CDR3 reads TGTGCCAGCCAGGGAGCGAGATACTTC.

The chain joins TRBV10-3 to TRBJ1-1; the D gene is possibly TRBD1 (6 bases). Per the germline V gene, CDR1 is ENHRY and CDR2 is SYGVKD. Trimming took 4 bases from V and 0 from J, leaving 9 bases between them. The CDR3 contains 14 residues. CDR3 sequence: CAISGTALNTEAFF. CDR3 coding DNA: TGTGCCATCAGTGGGACAGCCTTGAACACTGAAGCTTTCTTT.

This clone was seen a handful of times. The CDR3 spells CASSLVTTRGTQYF. The CDR3 DNA reads TGTGCCAGCAGCTTGGTTACCACCCGCGGTACGCAGTATTTT. This sequence joins TRBV5-6 and TRBJ2-3; the D is unclear. Trimming stripped 0 bases from V and 8 bases from J, with 13 bases between. The CDR3 runs 14 residues. Germline-derived CDR1 and CDR2 are SGHDT and YYEEEE. The variable domain in full, completed from reference TRBV5-6 and TRBJ2-3, reads DAGVTQSPTHLIKTRGQQVTLRCSPKSGHDTVSWYQQALGQGPQFIFQYYEEEERQRGNFPDRFSGHQFPNYSSELNVNALLLGDSALYLCASSLVTTRGTQYFGPGTRLTVL.

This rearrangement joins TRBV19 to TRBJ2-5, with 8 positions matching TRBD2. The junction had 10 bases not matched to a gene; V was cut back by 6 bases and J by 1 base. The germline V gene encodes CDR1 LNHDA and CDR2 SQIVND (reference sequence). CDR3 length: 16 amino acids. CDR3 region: CASRSLGSGTQETQYF. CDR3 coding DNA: TGTGCCAGTAGGTCCCTGGGTAGCGGGACCCAAGAGACCCAGTACTTC.

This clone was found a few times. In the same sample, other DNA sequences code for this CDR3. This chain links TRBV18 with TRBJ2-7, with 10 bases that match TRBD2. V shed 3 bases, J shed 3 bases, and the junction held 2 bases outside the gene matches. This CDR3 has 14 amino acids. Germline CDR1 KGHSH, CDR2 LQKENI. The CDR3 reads CASSPPSGSYEQYF. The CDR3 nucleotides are TGTGCCAGCTCACCGCCTAGCGGGAGCTACGAGCAGTACTTC.